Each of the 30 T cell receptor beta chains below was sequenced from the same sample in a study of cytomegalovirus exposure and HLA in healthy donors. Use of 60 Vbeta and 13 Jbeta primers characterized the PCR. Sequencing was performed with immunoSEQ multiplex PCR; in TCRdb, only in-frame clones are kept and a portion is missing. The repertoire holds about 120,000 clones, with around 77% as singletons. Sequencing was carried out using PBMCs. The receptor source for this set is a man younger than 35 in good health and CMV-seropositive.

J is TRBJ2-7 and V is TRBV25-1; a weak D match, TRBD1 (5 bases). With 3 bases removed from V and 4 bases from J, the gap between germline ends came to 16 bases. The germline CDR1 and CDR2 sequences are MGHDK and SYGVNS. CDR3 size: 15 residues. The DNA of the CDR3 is TGTGCCAGCAGTGACACAGGTACCAGTTCTTACGAGCAGTACTTC. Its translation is CASSDTGTSSYEQYF.

CDR3 region: CASSQDRGTGYQPQHF. The CDR3 coding sequence is TGCGCCAGCAGCCAAGATCGCGGGACAGGGTATCAGCCCCAGCATTTT. The chain uses TRBV4-1 and TRBJ1-5; 9 bases line up with TRBD1. With 0 bases clipped from V and 5 bases from J, the junction kept 5 bases outside the gene matches. In germline, CDR1 is MGHRA, CDR2 YSYEKL. The CDR3 sequence is 16 residues long.

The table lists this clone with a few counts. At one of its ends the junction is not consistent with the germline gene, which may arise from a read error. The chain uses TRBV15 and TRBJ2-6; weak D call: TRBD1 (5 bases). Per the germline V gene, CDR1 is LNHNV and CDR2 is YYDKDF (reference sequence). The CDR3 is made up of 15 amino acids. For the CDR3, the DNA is TGTGCCACCAGCCCGGACAACTCTGGGGCCAACGGCCTGACTTTC. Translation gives CATSPDNSGANGLTF.

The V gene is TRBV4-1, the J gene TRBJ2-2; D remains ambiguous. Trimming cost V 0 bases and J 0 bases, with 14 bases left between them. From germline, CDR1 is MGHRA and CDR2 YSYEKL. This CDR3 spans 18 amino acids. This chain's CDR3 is CASSQDVAGPTNTGELFF. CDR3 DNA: TGCGCCAGCAGCCAAGACGTCGCAGGTCCGACGAACACCGGGGAGCTGTTTTTT.

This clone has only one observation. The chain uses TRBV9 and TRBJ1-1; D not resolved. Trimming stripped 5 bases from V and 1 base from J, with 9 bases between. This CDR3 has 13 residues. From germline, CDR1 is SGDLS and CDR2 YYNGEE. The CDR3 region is CASRPHRNTEAFF. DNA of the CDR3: TGTGCCAGCAGACCCCACAGGAACACTGAAGCTTTCTTT. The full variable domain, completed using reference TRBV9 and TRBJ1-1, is DSGVTQTPKHLITATGQRVTLRCSPRSGDLSVYWYQQSLDQGLQFLIQYYNGEERAKGNILERFSAQQFPDLHSELNLSSLELGDSALYFCASRPHRNTEAFFGQGTRLTVV.

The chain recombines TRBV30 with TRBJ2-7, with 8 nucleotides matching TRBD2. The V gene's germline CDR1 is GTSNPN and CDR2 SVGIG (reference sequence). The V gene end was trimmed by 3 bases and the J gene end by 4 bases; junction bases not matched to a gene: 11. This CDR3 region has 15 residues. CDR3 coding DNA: TGTGCCTGGAGCGCAGTGGGACTAGGAGTTTACGAGCAGTACTTC. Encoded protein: CAWSAVGLGVYEQYF. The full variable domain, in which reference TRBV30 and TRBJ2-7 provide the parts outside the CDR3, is SQTIHQWPATLVQPVGSPLSLECTVEGTSNPNLYWYRQAAGRGLQLLFYSVGIGQISSEVPQNLSASRPQDRQFILSSKKLLLSDSGFYLCAWSAVGLGVYEQYFGPGTRLTVT.

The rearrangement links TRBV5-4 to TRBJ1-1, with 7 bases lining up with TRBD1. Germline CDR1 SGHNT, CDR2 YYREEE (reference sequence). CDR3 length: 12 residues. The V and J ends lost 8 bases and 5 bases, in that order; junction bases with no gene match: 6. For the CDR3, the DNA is TGTGCCAGTTTCACAGGGGAGACTGAAGCTTTCTTT. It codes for CASFTGETEAFF.

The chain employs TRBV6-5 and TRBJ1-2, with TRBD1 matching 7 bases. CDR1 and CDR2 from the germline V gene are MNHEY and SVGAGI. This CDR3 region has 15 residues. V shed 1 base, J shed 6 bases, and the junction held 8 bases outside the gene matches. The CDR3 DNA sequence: TGTGCCAGCAGTTACTTACCGACAGGGCCTCATGGCTACACCTTC. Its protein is CASSYLPTGPHGYTF.

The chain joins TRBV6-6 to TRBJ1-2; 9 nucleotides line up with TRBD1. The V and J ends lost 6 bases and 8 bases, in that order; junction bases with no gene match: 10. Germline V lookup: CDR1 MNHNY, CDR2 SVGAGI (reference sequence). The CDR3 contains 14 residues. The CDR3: CASSQQGATGGYTF. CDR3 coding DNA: TGTGCCAGCAGCCAACAGGGGGCGACCGGGGGCTACACCTTC.

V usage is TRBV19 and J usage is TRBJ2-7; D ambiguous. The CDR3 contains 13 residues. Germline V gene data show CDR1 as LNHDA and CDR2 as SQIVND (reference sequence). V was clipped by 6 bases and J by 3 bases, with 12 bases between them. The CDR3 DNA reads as TGTGCCAGTAGCGAGGTCGTCCACTACGAGCAGTACTTC. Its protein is CASSEVVHYEQYF.

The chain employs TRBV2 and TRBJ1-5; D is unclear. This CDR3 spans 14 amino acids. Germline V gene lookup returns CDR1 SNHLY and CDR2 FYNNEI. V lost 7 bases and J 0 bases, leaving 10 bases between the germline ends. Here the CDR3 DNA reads TGTGCCAGCACCCTGAGTTATAGCAATCAGCCCCAGCATTTT. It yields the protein CASTLSYSNQPQHF.

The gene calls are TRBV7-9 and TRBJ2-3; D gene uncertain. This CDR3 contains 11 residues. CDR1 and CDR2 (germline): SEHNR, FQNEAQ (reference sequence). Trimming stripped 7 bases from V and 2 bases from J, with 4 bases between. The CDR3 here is CASTYTDTQYF. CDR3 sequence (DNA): TGTGCCAGCACCTACACAGATACGCAGTATTTT.

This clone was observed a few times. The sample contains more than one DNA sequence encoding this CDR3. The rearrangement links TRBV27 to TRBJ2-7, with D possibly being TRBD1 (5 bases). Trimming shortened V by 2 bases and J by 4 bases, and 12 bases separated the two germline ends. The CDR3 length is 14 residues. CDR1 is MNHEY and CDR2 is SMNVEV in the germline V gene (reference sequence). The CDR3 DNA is TGTGCCAGCAGTTTAACGACAGCGAGTTACGAGCAGTACTTC. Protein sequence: CASSLTTASYEQYF.

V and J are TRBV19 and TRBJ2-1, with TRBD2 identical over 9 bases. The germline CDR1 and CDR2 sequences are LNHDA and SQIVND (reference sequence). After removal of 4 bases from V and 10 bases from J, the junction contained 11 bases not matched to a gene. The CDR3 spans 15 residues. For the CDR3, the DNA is TGTGCCAGTAGTAACGGTTTGGCGGGAGGGGACGAGCAGTTCTTC. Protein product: CASSNGLAGGDEQFF.

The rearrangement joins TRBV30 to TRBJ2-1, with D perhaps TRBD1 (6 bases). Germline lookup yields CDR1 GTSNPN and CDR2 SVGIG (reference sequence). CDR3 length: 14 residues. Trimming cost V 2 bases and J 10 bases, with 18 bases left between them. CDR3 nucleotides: TGTGCCTGGAGTAGGGGGTTGGCGATTGAGGAGCAGTTCTTC. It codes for CAWSRGLAIEEQFF.

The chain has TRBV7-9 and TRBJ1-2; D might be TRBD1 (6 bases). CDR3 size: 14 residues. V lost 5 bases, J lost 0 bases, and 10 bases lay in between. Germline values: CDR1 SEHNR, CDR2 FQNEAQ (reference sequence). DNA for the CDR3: TGTGCCAGCAGCCATGACAGGACTAACTATGGCTACACCTTC. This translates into CASSHDRTNYGYTF.

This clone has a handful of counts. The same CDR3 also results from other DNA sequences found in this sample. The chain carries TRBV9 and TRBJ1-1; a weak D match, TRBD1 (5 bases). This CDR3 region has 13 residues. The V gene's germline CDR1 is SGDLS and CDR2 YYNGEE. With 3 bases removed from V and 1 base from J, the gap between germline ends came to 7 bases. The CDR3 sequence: CASSATGNTEAFF. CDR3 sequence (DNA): TGTGCCAGCAGCGCTACAGGGAACACTGAAGCTTTCTTT.

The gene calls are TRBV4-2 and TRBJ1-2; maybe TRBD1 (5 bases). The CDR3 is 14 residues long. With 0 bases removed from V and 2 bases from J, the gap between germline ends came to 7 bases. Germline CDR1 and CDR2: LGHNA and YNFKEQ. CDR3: CASSQEGPNYGYTF. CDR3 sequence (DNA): TGTGCCAGCAGCCAAGAGGGGCCAAACTATGGCTACACCTTC.

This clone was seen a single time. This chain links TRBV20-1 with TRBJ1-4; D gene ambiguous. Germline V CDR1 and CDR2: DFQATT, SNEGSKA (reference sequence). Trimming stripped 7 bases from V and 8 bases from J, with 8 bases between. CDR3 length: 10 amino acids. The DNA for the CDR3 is TGCAGTGTTGATCAGGAAAAACTGTTTTTT. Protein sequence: CSVDQEKLFF.

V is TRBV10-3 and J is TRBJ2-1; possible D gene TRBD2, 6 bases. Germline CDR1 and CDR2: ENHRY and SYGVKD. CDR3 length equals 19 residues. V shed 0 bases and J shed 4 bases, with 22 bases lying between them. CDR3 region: CAISESRAEGLSIYNEQFF. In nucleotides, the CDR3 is TGTGCCATCAGTGAGTCGAGAGCGGAGGGGCTCTCGATTTACAATGAGCAGTTCTTC.

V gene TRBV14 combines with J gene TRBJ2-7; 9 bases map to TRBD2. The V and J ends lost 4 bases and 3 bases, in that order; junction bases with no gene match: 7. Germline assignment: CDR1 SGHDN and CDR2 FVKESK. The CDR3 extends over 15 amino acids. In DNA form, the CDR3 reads TGTGCCAGCAGCCCCTGGGTAGCGGGAGTCTACGAGCAGTACTTC. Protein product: CASSPWVAGVYEQYF.

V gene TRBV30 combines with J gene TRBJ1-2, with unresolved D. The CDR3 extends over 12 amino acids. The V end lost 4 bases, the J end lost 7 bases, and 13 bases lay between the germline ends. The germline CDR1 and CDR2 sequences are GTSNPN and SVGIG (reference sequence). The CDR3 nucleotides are TGTGCCTGGACCCTAATCCGGAGTGGCTACACCTTC. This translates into CAWTLIRSGYTF.

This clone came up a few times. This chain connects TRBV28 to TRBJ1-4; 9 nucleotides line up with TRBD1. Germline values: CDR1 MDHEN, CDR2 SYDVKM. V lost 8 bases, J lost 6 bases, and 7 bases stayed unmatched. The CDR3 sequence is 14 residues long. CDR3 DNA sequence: TGTGCCAGCGGACACAGGGGGCAATATGAAAAACTGTTTTTT. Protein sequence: CASGHRGQYEKLFF. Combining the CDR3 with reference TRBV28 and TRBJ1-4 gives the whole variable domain DVKVTQSSRYLVKRTGEKVFLECVQDMDHENMFWYRQDPGLGLRLIYFSYDVKMKEKGDIPEGYSVSREKKERFSLILESASTNQTSMYLCASGHRGQYEKLFFGSGTQLSVL.

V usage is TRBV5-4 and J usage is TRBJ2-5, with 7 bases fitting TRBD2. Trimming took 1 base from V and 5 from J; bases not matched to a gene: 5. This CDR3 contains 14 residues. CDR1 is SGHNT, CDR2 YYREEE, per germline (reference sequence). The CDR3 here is CASSLPGGGETQYF. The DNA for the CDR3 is TGTGCCAGCAGCTTGCCGGGGGGAGGGGAGACCCAGTACTTC.

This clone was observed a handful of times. The CDR3 coding sequence is TGTGCCAGCAGCTTGGCCCGGGATTTCTATGGCTACACCTTC. Protein product: CASSLARDFYGYTF. V and J are TRBV5-4 and TRBJ1-2; no firm D call. In germline, CDR1 is SGHNT, CDR2 YYREEE (reference sequence). V lost 0 bases and J 4 bases, leaving 10 bases between the germline ends. The CDR3 spans 14 residues. Using reference TRBV5-4 and TRBJ1-2 for the parts outside the CDR3, the full variable domain is ETGVTQSPTHLIKTRGQQVTLRCSSQSGHNTVSWYQQALGQGPQFIFQYYREEENGRGNFPPRFSGLQFPNYSSELNVNALELDDSALYLCASSLARDFYGYTFGSGTRLTVV.

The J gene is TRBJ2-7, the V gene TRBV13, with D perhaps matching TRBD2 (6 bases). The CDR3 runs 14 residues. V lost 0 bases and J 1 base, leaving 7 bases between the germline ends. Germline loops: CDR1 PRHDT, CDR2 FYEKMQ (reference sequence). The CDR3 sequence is CASSLGGLSYEQYF. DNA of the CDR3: TGTGCCAGCAGCTTAGGAGGACTATCCTACGAGCAGTACTTC.

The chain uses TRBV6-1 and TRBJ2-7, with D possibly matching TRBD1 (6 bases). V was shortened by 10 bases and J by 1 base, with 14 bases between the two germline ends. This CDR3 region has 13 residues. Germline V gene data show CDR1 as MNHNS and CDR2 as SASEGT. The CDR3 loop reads CAILLDRSYEQYF. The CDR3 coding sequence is TGTGCCATCCTATTGGACAGATCCTACGAGCAGTACTTC.

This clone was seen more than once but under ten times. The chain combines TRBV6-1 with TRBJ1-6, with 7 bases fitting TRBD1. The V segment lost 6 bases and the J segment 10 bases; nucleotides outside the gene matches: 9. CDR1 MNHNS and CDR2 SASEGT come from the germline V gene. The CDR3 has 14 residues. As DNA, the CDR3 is TGTGCCAGCAGACCCACAGGGGAACAGTCACCCCTCCACTTT. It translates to CASRPTGEQSPLHF.

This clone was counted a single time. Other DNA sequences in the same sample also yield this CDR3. The CDR3 region is CASSLDTYGYTF. DNA for the CDR3: TGCGCCAGCAGCTTGGACACATATGGCTACACCTTC. J is TRBJ1-2 and V is TRBV5-1; D call uncertain. There are 12 residues in the CDR3. CDR1 and CDR2 (germline): SGHRS, YFSETQ. V was pared by 0 bases and J by 5 bases, with 5 bases between.

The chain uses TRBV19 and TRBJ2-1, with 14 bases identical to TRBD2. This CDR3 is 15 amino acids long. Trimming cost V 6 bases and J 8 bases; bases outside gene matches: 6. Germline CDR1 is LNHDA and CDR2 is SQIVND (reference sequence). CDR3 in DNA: TGTGCCAGTAGCCTGGGGACTAGCGGGGGTGATGAGCAGTTCTTC. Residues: CASSLGTSGGDEQFF.